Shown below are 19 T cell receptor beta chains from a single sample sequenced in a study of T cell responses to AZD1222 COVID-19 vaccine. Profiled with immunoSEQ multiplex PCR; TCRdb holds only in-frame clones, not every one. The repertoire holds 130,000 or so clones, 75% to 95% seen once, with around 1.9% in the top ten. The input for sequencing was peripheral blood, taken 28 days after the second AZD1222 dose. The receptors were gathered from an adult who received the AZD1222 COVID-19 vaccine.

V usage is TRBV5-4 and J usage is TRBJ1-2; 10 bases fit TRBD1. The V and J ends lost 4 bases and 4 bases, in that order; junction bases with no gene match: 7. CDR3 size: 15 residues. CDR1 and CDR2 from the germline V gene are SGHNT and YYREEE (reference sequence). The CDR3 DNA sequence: TGTGCCAGCAGCCTTGGGACAGGGGTCTCCTATGGCTACACCTTC. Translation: CASSLGTGVSYGYTF.

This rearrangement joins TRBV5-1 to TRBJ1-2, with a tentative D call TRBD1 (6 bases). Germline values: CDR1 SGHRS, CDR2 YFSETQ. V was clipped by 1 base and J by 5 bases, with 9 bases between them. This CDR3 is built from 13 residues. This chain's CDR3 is CASSLFQGYGYTF. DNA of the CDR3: TGCGCCAGCAGCTTGTTTCAGGGGTATGGCTACACCTTC.

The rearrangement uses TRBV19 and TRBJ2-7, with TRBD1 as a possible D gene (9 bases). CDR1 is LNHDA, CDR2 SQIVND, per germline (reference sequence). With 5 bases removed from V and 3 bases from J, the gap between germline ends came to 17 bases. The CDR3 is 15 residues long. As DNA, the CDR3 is TGTGCCAGTAGTTTAGCGGGACAGGGAATCTACGAGCAGTACTTC. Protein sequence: CASSLAGQGIYEQYF.

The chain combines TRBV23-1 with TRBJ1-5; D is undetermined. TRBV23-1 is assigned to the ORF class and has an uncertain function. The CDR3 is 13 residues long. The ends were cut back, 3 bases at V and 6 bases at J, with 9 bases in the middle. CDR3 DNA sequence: TGCGCCAGCAGTCAGACGGCTCGTCAGCCCCAGCATTTT. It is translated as CASSQTARQPQHF.

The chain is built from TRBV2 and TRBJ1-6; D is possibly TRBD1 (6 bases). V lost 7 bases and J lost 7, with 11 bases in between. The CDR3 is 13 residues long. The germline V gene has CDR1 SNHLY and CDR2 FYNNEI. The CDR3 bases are TGTGCCAGCATCCGGGACAAGAATTCACCCCTCCACTTT. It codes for CASIRDKNSPLHF.

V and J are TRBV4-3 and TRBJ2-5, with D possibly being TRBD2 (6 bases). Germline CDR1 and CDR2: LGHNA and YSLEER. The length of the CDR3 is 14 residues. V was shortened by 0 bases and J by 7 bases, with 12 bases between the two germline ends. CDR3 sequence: CASSQDRAGGTQYF. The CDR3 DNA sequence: TGCGCCAGCAGCCAAGACAGGGCCGGGGGGACCCAGTACTTC.

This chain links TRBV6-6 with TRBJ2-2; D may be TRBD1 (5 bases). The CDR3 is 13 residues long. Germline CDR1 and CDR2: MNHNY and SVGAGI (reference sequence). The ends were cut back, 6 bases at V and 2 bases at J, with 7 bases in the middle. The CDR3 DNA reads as TGTGCCAGCAGACAGGAAAACACCGGGGAGCTGTTTTTT. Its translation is CASRQENTGELFF.

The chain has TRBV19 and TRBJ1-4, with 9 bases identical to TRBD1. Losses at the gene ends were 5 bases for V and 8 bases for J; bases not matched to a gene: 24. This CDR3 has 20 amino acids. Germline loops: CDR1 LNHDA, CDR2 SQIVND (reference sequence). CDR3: CASSSRPGQGTYENQEKLFF. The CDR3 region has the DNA TGTGCCAGTAGTTCGAGACCGGGACAGGGAACCTATGAGAATCAGGAAAAACTGTTTTTT.

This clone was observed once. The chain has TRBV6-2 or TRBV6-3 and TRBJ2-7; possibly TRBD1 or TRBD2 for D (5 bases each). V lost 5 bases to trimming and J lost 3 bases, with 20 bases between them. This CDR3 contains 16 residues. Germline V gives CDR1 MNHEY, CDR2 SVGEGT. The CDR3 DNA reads TGTGCCAGCAGTCCAAACCTCGGGACCCCATACTACGAGCAGTACGTC. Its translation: CASSPNLGTPYYEQYV.

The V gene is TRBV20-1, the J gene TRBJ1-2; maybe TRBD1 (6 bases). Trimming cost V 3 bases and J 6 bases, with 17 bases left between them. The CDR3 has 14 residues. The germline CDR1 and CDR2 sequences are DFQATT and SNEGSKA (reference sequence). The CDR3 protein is CSASMTGGADGYTF. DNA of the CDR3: TGCAGTGCTAGTATGACCGGGGGGGCTGATGGCTACACCTTC.

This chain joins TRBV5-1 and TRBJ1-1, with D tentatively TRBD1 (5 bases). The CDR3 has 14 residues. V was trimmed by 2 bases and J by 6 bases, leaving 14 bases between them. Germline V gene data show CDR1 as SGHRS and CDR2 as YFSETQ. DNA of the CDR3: TGCGCCAGCAGCTTCAACGGGGGGTTTTCTGAAGCTTTCTTT. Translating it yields CASSFNGGFSEAFF. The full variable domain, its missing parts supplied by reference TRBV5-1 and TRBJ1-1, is KAGVTQTPRYLIKTRGQQVTLSCSPISGHRSVSWYQQTPGQGLQFLFEYFSETQRNKGNFPGRFSGRQFSNSRSEMNVSTLELGDSALYLCASSFNGGFSEAFFGQGTRLTVV.

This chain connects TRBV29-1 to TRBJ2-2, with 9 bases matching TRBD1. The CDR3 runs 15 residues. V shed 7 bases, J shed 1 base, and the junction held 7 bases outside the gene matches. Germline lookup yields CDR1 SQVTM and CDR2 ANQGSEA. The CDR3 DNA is TGCAGCGGAAAACAGGGACAGGGGAACACCGGGGAGCTGTTTTTT. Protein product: CSGKQGQGNTGELFF.

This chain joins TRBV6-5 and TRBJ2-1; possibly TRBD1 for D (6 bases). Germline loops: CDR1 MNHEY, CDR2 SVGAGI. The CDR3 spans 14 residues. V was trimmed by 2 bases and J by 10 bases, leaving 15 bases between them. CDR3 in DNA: TGTGCCAGCAGTTACCAAACAGACAGGTCCGAGCAGTTCTTC. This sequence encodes CASSYQTDRSEQFF.

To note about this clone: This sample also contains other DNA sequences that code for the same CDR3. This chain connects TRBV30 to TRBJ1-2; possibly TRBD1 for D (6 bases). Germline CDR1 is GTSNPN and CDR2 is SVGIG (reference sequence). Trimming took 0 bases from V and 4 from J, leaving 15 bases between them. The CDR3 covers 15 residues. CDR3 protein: CAWSVQGGPRYGYTF. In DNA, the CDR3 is TGTGCCTGGAGTGTACAAGGGGGACCCCGCTATGGCTACACCTTC.

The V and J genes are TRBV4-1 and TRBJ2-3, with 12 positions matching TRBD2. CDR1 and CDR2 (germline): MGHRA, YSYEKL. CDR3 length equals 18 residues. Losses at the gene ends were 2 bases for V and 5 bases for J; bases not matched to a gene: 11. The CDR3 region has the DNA TGCGCCAGCAGCCAACATAACCTAGCGGGAGGGCCTAAAGATACGCAGTATTTT. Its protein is CASSQHNLAGGPKDTQYF.

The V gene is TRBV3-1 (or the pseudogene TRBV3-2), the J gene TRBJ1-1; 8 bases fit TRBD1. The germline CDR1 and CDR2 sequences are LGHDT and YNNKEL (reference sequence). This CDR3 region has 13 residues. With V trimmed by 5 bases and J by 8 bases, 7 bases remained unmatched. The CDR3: CASSLRQGREAFF. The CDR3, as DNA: TGTGCCAGCAGCTTGCGACAGGGGAGAGAAGCTTTCTTT.

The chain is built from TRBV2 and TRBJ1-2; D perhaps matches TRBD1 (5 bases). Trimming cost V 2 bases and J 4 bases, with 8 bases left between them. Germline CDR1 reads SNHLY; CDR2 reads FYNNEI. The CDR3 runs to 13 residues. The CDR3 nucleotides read TGTGCCAGCAGTGAACAGGGCCCCTATGGCTACACCTTC. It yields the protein CASSEQGPYGYTF.

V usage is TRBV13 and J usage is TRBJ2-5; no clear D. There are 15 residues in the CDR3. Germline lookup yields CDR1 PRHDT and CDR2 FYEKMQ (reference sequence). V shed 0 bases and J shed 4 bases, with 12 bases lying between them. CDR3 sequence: CASSLGDLGPETQYF. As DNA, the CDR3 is TGTGCCAGCAGCTTAGGGGACCTCGGGCCAGAGACCCAGTACTTC.

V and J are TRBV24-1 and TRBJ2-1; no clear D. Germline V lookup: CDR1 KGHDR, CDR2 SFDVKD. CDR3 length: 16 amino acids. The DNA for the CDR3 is TGTGCACCGGTGAATTCTTATGACTTCTCCTACAATGAGCAGTTCTTC. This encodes CAPVNSYDFSYNEQFF.